This T cell receptor (beta chain) appears in the sequencing data of a study of response to subunit inactivated influenza vaccine. Per germline, CDR1 MNHNS and CDR2 SASEGT. This CDR3 spans 15 amino acids. The V end was cut by 6 bases, the J end by 5 bases, with 16 bases between. Study-level results: Authors suggested each seasonal influenza vaccination recruits few new T cells.

From the RT-PCR reads, TCRdb called clonotypes with MiXCR, one entry per CDR3 protein. The sample contains over 750,000 distinct CDR3 sequences, around 20% of which appear only once. This clonotype was counted between two and nine times. The antigen remains unidentified. The rearrangement uses TRBV6-1 and TRBJ2-2, with D possibly matching TRBD2 (5 bases). The sequences come from PBMCs from blood, collected 4 to 6 days after vaccination. The clonotype was recovered from a man aged 50 or older who received an inactivated influenza vaccine. CDR3 DNA sequence: TGTGCCAGCAGCCCCCCTCGGTCGGGGACCGGGGAGCTGTTTTTT. It is translated as CASSPPRSGTGELFF.